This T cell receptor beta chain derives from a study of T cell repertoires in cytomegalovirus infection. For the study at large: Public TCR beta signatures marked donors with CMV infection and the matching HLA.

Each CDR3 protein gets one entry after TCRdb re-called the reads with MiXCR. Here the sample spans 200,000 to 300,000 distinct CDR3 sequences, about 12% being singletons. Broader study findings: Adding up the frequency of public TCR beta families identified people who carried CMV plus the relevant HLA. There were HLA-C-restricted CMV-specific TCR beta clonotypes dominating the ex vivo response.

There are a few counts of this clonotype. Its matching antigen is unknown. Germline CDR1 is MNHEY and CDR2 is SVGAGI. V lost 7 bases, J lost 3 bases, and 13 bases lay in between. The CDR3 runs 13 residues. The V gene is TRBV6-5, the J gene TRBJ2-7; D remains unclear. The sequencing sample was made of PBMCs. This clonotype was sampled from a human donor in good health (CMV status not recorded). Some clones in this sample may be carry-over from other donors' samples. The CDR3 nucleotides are TGTGCCAGCACCGAAGGGCCCGGCTACGAGCAGTACTTC. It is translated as CASTEGPGYEQYF.